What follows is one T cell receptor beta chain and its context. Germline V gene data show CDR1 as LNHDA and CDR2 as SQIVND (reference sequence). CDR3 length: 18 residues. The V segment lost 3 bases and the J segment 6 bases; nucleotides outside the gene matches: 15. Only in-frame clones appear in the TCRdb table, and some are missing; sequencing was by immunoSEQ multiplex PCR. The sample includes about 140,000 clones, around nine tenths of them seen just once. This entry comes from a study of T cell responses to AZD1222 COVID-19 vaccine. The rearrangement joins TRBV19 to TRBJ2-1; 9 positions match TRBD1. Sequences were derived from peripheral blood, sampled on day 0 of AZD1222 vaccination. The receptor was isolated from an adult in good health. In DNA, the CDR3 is TGTGCCAGTAGTATTTGGACAGGGGCCCTTCCCGGTGGCAATGAGCAGTTCTTC. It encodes CASSIWTGALPGGNEQFF.